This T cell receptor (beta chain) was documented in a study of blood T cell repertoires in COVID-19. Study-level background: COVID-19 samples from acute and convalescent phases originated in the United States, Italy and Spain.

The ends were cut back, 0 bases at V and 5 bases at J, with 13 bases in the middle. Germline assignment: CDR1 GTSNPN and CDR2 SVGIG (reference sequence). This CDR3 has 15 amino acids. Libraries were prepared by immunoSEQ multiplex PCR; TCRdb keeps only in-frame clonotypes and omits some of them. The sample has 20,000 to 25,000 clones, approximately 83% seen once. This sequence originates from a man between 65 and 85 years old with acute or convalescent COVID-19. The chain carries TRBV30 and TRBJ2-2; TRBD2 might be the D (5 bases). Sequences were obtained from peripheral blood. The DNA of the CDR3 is TGTGCCTGGAGTGTATGGCTAGCCCAAACCGGGGAGCTGTTTTTT. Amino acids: CAWSVWLAQTGELFF.